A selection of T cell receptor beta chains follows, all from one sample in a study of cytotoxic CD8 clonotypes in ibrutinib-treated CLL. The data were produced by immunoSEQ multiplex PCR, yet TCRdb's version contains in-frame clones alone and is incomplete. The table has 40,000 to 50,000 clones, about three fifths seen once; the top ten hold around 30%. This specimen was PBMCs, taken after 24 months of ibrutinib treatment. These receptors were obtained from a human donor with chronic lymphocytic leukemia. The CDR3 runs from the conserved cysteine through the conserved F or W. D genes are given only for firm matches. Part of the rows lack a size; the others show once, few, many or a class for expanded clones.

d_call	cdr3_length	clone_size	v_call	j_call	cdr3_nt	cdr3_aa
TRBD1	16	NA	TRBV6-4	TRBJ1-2	TGTGCCAGCAGTGGGAGACAGGGGGTTCTAAGGGATGGCTACACCTTC	CASSGRQGVLRDGYTF
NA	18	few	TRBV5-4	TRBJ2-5	TGTGCCAGCAGCTTGATCGGGGGAAGTGGATGGGATCGAGAGACCCAGTACTTC	CASSLIGGSGWDRETQYF
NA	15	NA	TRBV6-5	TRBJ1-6	TGTGCCAGCAGCTCGCTCACAGGGAGAGGGTCACCCCTCCACTTT	CASSSLTGRGSPLHF
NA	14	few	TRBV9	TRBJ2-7	TGTGCCAGCAGCGTATCGGCAGGGAACTACGAGCAGTACTTC	CASSVSAGNYEQYF
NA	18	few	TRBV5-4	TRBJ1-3	TGTGCCAGCAGCTCCGGAGGTGGGCGGTCATTCTCTGGAAACACCATATATTTT	CASSSGGGRSFSGNTIYF
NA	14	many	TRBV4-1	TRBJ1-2	TGCGCCAGCAGACTCCCGGGGAGTAGCTATGGCTACACCTTC	CASRLPGSSYGYTF
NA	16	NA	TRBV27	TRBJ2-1	TGTGCCAGCACCCGTAGTGGGGGATTCTCCTACAATGAGCAGTTCTTC	CASTRSGGFSYNEQFF
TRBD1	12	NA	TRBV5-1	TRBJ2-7	TGCGCCAGCCGACAGGGAGCCTACGAGCAGTACTTC	CASRQGAYEQYF
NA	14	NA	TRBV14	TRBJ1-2	TGTGCCAGCAGCCAAGATCTGGCAGCTTATGGCTACACCTTC	CASSQDLAAYGYTF
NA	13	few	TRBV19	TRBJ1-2	TGTGCCAGTAGTCCCTGGGCCCCGCAAGGCTACACCTTC	CASSPWAPQGYTF
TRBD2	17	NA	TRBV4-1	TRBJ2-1	TGCGCCAGCAGCCAAGAATGGACTAGCGGGGGGCCGCCATTCAAGTTCTTC	CASSQEWTSGGPPFKFF
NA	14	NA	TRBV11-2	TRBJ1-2	TGTGCCAGCAGCCCTTCAAGCGCTAACTATGGCTACACCTTC	CASSPSSANYGYTF
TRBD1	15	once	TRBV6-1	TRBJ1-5	TGTGCCAGCAGACCGGGACAGACAAGCAATCAGCCCCAGCATTTT	CASRPGQTSNQPQHF
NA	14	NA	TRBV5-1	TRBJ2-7	TGCGCCAGCAGCAGGGACGGAGTCTCCTACGAGCAGTACTTC	CASSRDGVSYEQYF
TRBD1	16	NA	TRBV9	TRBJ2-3	TGTGCCAGCAGCACGGGACAGGGGGCTAGCACAGATACGCAGTATTTT	CASSTGQGASTDTQYF
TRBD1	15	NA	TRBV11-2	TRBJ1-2	TGTGCCAGCAGCATAGGACAGGGGCGTAACTATGGCTACACCTTC	CASSIGQGRNYGYTF
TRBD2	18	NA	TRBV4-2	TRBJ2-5	TGTGCCAGCAGCCAAGGGAGAGCTAGCGGGGGGATTCAAGAGACCCAGTACTTC	CASSQGRASGGIQETQYF
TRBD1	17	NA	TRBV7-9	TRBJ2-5	TGTGCCAGCAGCTTAGTCGGCAGGGGGAAGTACCAAGAGACCCAGTACTTC	CASSLVGRGKYQETQYF
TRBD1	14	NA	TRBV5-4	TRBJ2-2	TGTGCCAGCAGAGGACAGGGGGACACCGGGGAGCTGTTTTTT	CASRGQGDTGELFF
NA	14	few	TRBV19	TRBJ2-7	TGTGCCAGTAGTTTTGGGCCAAGCTCCTACGAGCAGTACTTC	CASSFGPSSYEQYF
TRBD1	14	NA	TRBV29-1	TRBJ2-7	TGCAGCGTTGAACCGAGGACAGGGTCCCACGAGCAGTACTTC	CSVEPRTGSHEQYF